This T cell receptor beta chain was recorded in a study of blood T cell repertoires in COVID-19. Whole-study context: Collection of acute and convalescent COVID-19 samples took place in the United States, Italy and Spain. T cells, B-cell-depleted T cells, or PBMCs provided the cDNA or gDNA that served as material.

V gave up 2 bases and J gave up 4 bases; unmatched junction bases: 5. CDR1 and CDR2 (germline): MNHEY, SVGAGI. This CDR3 is 15 amino acids long. Methods used by the authors: Reference gene primer amplification yielded estimated nucleated cell counts. The data were produced by immunoSEQ multiplex PCR, yet TCRdb's version contains in-frame clones alone and is incomplete. The V and J calls and clone size are taken from that table; D and trimming were inferred from the DNA. The top ten hold just over 35% of the sample, which has almost 80,000 clones, roughly 80% seen once. The receptor's source is a woman in her seventies with acute or convalescent COVID-19. The chain links TRBV6-5 to TRBJ2-5, with TRBD1 matching over 9 bases. The specimen sequenced was peripheral blood. The DNA for the CDR3 is TGTGCCAGCAGTTACGGGTCGACAGGGGGAGAGACCCAGTACTTC. Its translation is CASSYGSTGGETQYF.